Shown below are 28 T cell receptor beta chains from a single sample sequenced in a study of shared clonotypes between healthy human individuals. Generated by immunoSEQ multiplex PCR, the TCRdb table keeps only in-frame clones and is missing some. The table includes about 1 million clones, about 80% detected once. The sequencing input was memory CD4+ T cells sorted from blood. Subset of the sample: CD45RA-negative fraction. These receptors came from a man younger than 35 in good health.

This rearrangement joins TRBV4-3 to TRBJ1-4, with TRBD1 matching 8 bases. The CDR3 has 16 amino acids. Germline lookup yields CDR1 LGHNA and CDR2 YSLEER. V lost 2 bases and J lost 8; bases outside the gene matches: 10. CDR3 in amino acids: CASSQLWTGQKEKLFF. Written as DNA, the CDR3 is TGCGCCAGCAGCCAACTATGGACAGGGCAAAAGGAAAAACTGTTTTTT.

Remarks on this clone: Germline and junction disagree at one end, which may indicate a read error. The chain's CDR3 is CASSLDSNPNQPQHF. The DNA of the CDR3 is TGTGCCAGCAGTTTGGACAGTAATCCCAATCAGCCCCAGCATTTT. The genes are TRBV5-8 and TRBJ1-5; D perhaps matches TRBD1 (6 bases). The V gene's germline CDR1 is SGHTS and CDR2 YDEGEE. The length of the CDR3 is 15 residues.

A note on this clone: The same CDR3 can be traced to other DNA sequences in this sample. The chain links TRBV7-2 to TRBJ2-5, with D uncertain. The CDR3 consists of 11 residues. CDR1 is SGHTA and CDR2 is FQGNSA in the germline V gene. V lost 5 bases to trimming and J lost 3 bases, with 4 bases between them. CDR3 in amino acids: CASSPKETQYF. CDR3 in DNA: TGTGCCAGCAGCCCTAAAGAGACCCAGTACTTC.

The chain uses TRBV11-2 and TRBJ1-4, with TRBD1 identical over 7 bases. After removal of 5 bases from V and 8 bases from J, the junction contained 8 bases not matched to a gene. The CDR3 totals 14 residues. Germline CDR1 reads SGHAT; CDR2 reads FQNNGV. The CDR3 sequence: CASSRDSAGEKLFF. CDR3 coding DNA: TGTGCCAGCAGCAGGGACAGCGCGGGGGAAAAACTGTTTTTT.

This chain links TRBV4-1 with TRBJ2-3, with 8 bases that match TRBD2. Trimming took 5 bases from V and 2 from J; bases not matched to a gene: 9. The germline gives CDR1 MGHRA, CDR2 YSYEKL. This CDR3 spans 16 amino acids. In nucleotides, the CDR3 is TGCGCCAGCAGCGCACAAACGGGAGGGGTCACAGATACGCAGTATTTT. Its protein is CASSAQTGGVTDTQYF.

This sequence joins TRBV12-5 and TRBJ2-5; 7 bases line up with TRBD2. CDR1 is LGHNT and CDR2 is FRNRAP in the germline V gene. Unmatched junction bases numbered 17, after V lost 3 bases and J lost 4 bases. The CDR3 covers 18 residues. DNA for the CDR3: TGTGCTAGTGGTTTACGGGCCGGGGAGGGACGTCCGGGAGAGACCCAGTACTTC. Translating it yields CASGLRAGEGRPGETQYF.

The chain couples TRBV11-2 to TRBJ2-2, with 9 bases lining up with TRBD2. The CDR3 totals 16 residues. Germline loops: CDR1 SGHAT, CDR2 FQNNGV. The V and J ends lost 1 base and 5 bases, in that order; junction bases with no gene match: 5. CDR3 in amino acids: CASSLATSGRTGELFF. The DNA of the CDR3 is TGTGCCAGCAGCTTAGCGACTAGCGGCCGAACCGGGGAGCTGTTTTTT. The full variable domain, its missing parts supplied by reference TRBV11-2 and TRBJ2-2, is EAGVAQSPRYKIIEKRQSVAFWCNPISGHATLYWYQQILGQGPKLLIQFQNNGVVDDSQLPKDRFSAERLKGVDSTLKIQPAKLEDSAVYLCASSLATSGRTGELFFGEGSRLTVL.

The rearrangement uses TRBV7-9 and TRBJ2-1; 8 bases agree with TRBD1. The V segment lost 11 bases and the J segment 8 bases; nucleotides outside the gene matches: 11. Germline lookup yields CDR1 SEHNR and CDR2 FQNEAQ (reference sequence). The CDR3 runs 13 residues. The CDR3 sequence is CAAESSGGHEQFF. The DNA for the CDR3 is TGTGCCGCAGAAAGTTCAGGGGGCCATGAGCAGTTCTTC.

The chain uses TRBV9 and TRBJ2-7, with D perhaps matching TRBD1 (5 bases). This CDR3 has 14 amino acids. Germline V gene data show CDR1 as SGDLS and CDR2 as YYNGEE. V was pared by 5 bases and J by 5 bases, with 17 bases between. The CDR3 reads CASSPWQGTNEQYF. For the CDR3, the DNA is TGTGCCAGCAGTCCATGGCAGGGAACCAACGAGCAGTACTTC.

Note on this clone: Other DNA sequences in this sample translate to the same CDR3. The CDR3 loop is CASSVTGSAEAFF. The CDR3 DNA follows: TGCGCCAGCAGCGTAACAGGTTCGGCTGAAGCTTTCTTT. The J gene is TRBJ1-1, the V gene TRBV5-1, with a possible D match to TRBD1 (5 bases). This CDR3 contains 13 residues. The V and J ends lost 4 bases and 6 bases respectively, with 13 bases between them. CDR1 SGHRS and CDR2 YFSETQ come from the germline V gene.

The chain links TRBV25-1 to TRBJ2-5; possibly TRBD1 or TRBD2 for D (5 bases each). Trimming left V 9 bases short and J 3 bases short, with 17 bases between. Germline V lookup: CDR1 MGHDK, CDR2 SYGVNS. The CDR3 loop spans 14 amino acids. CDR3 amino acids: CARNPGPKEETQYF. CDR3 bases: TGTGCCAGAAATCCGGGACCTAAGGAAGAGACCCAGTACTTC.

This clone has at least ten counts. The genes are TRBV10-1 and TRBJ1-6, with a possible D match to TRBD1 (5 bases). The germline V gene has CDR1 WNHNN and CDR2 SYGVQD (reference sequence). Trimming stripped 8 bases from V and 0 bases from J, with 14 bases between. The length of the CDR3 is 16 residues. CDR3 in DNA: TGCGCCAGCCCCGGCGCGGGGACCTCCTATAATTCACCCCTCCACTTT. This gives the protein CASPGAGTSYNSPLHF.

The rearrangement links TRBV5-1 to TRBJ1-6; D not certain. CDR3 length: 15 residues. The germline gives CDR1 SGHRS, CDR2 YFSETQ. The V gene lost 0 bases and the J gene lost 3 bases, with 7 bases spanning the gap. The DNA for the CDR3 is TGCGCCAGCAGCTTGGCTCCAGACTATAATTCACCCCTCCACTTT. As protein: CASSLAPDYNSPLHF.

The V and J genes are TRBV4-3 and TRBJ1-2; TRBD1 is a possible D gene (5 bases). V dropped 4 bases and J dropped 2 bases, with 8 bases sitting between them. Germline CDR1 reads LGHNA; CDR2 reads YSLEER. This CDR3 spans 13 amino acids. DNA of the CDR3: TGCGCCAGCAGCCGGCAGGGCAACTATGGCTACACCTTC. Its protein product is CASSRQGNYGYTF.

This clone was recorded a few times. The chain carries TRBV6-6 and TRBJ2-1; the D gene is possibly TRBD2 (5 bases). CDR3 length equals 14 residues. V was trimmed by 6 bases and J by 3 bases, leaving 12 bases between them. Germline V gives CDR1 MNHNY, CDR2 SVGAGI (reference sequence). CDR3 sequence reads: CASRRDQIYNEQFF. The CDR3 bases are TGTGCCAGCAGGAGGGATCAGATCTACAATGAGCAGTTCTTC.

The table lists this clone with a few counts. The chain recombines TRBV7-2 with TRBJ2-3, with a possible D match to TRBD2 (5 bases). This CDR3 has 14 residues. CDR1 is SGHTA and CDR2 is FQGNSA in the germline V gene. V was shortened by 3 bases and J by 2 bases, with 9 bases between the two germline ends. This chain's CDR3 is CASSFPSPTDTQYF. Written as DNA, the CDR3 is TGTGCCAGCAGCTTTCCTAGCCCCACAGATACGCAGTATTTT.

CDR3 nucleotide sequence: TGTGCCAGCAGCTTGCCAGGAGGCAAAAACATTCAGTACTTC. Translation: CASSLPGGKNIQYF. This sequence joins TRBV5-6 and TRBJ2-4; D is perhaps TRBD2 (5 bases). V was shortened by 1 base and J by 3 bases, with 8 bases between the two germline ends. The CDR3 runs 14 residues. CDR1 is SGHDT, CDR2 YYEEEE, per germline.

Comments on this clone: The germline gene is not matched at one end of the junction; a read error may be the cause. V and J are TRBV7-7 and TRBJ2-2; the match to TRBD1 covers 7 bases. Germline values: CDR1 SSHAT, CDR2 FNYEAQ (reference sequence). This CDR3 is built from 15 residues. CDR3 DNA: TGTGCTAGCAGCTCCCGACAGGGGAACACCGGGGAGCTGTTTTTT. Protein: CASSSRQGNTGELFF.

The CDR3 DNA reads as TGTGCCAGCGGGGGGAAAGATGGCTACACCTTC. It translates to CASGGKDGYTF. This sequence joins TRBV5-4 and TRBJ1-2; tentative D call: TRBD1 (5 bases). Germline CDR1 and CDR2: SGHNT and YYREEE (reference sequence). V was trimmed by 7 bases and J by 6 bases, leaving 10 bases between them. The CDR3 totals 11 residues.

The CDR3 protein is CASSPGLAGGQTKNIQYF. The CDR3 DNA sequence: TGCGCCAGCAGCCCGGGACTAGCGGGGGGGCAGACCAAAAACATTCAGTACTTC. V gene TRBV4-1 combines with J gene TRBJ2-4; 16 bases align to TRBD2. This CDR3 region has 18 residues. Looked up from germline, CDR1 is MGHRA and CDR2 is YSYEKL. V lost 4 bases, J lost 2 bases, and 5 bases stayed unmatched.

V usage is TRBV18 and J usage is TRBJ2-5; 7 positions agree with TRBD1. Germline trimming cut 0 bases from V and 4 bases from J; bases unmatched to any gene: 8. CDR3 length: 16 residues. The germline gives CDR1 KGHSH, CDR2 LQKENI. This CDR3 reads CASSPPRQGRGETQYF. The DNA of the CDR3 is TGTGCCAGCTCACCACCCCGACAGGGACGAGGAGAGACCCAGTACTTC.

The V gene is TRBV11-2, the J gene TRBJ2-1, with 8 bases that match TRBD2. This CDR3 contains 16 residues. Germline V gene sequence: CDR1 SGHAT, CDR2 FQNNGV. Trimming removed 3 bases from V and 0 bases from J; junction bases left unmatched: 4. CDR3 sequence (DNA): TGTGCCAGCAGCTTTAGCGGGATGAGCTCCTACAATGAGCAGTTCTTC. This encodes CASSFSGMSSYNEQFF.

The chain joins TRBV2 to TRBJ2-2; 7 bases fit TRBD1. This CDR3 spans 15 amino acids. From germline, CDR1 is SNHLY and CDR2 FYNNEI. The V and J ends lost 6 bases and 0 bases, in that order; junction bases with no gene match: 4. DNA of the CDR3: TGTGCCAGCAGCCCCGACAGGGCGAACACCGGGGAGCTGTTTTTT. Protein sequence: CASSPDRANTGELFF.

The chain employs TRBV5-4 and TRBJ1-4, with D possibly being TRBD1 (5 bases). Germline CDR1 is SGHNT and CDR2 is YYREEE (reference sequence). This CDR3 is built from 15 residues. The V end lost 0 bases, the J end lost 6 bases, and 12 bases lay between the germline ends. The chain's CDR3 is CASSLAGGDHEKLFF. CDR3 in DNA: TGTGCCAGCAGCTTGGCCGGGGGGGATCATGAAAAACTGTTTTTT.

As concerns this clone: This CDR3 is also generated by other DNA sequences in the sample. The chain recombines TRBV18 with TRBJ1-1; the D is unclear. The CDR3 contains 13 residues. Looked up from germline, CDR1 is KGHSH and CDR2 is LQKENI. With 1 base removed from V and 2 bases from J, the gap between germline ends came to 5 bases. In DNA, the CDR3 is TGTGCCAGCTCACCACAGGGAAACACTGAAGCTTTCTTT. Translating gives CASSPQGNTEAFF.

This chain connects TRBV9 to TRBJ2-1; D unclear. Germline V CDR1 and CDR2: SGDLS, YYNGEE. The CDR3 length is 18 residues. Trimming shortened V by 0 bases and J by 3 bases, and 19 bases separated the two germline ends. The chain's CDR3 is CASSVAAQTRGIYNEQFF. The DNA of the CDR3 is TGTGCCAGCAGCGTAGCCGCACAGACCCGTGGGATCTACAATGAGCAGTTCTTC.

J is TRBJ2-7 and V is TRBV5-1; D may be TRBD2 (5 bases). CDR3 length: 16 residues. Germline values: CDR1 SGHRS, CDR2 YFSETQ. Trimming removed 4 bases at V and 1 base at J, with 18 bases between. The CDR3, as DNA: TGCGCCAGCAGCCCCCGGGCGGGTGGGGAGTCCTACGAGCAGTACTTC. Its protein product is CASSPRAGGESYEQYF.

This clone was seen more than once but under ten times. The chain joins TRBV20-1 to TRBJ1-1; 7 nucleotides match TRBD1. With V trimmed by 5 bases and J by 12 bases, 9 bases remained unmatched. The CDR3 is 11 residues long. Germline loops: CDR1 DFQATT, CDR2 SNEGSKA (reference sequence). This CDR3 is CSADTGTDPFF. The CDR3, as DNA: TGCAGTGCTGATACCGGGACAGATCCTTTCTTT.